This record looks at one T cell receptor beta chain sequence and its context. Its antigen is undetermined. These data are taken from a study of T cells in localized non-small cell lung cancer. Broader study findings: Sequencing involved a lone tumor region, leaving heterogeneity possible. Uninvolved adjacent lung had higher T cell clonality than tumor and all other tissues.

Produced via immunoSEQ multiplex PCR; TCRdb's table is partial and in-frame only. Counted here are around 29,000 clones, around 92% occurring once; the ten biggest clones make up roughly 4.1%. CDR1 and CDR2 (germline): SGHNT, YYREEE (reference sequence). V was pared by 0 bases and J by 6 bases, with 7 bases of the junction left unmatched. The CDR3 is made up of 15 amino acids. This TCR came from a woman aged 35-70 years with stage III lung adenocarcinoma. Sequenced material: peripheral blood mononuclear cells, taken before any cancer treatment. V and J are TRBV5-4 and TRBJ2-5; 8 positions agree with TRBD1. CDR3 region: CASSLVRGQEKTQYF. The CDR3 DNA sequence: TGTGCCAGCAGCTTGGTCAGGGGGCAAGAAAAGACCCAGTACTTC.